The rows below give T cell receptor beta chains drawn from one sample of a study of patients and donors after allogeneic stem cell transplantation. Using its own MiXCR run on the RT-PCR reads, TCRdb lists one record per CDR3 protein. Of 160,000 or so distinct CDR3 sequences in the sample, roughly 22% were seen once. The sample taken for sequencing was blood, either unsorted or a sorted T cell fraction (not recorded which). These receptors were taken from a human donor who was either an allogeneic HSCT recipient or a stem cell or donor lymphocyte infusion donor (not recorded which). It is not recorded whose cells these are; they may come from a transplant donor. Both conserved end residues are part of each CDR3.

J gene | V gene | CDR3 protein
TRBJ1-2 | TRBV12-3/TRBV12-4 | CASSLAEHYAYTF
TRBJ2-3 | TRBV20-1 | CSAREPLARNTDTQYF
TRBJ1-4 | TRBV28 | CASRTPAEKLFF
TRBJ1-2 | TRBV7-9 | CASSLLQGPYGYTF
TRBJ2-4 | TRBV12-3/TRBV12-4 | CASSFTGAKNIQYF
TRBJ2-5 | TRBV6-6 | CASSYTRASGETQYF
TRBJ2-1 | TRBV4-3 | CASSQERTGHRGEQFF
TRBJ2-7 | TRBV20-1 | CSARRLGLAGEQYF
TRBJ1-6 | TRBV30 | CAWSTGNSPLHF
TRBJ1-6 | TRBV4-3 | CASSPDRDTADNSPLHF
TRBJ2-5 | TRBV5-1 | CASSLVSGLETQYF
TRBJ2-1 | TRBV5-6 | CASSPGPSFEQFF
TRBJ1-1 | TRBV20-1 | CSAPTGPYDEAFF
TRBJ2-7 | TRBV15 | CATSRDGTGDEQYF
TRBJ2-5 | TRBV6-6 | CASSYLQGGGQETQYF
TRBJ2-3 | TRBV20-1 | CSARTPSGDTQYF
TRBJ1-2 | TRBV6-1 | CASSVTGPTYGYTF
TRBJ2-7 | TRBV5-1 | CASSSQGYVDEQYF
TRBJ1-1 | TRBV29-1 | CSVEVGRGRAFF
TRBJ2-5 | TRBV6-5 | CASSSEGRWLEETQYF
TRBJ2-3 | TRBV24-1 | CATSDSSQGVGDTQYF
TRBJ2-5 | TRBV2 | CASSDPTGSGETQYF
TRBJ2-1 | TRBV5-6 | CASSLFSRPYNEQFF
TRBJ2-3 | TRBV29-1 | CSVGTASTDTQYF
TRBJ1-3 | TRBV5-1 | CASSLLPVGRGNTIYF
TRBJ2-3 | TRBV5-5 | CASSLGPPGPPADTQYF
TRBJ1-5 | TRBV25-1 | CASSDQGNQPQHF
TRBJ1-1 | TRBV6-5 | CASTTTGRRNTEAFF
TRBJ2-3 | TRBV5-1 | CASSSLMGLYTDTQYF
TRBJ1-3 | TRBV10-3 | CAISESGNTIYF
TRBJ2-1 | TRBV21-1 | CASSNLVEGPYNEQFF
TRBJ2-1 | TRBV4-1 | CASETVGQGNEQFF
TRBJ2-5 | TRBV12-3/TRBV12-4 | CASSPLLFFRAGFEETQYF
TRBJ2-7 | TRBV12-3/TRBV12-4 | CASSPGVLEQYF
TRBJ2-3 | TRBV7-3 | CASSFRDPRAGSSDTQYF
TRBJ2-1 | TRBV7-7 | CASSPDSSSYNEQFF
TRBJ2-7 | TRBV12-3/TRBV12-4 | CASSSSWWGSSYEQYF
TRBJ2-2 | TRBV27 | CASSRVGGTNTGELFF
TRBJ2-7 | TRBV6-1 | CASSEDPRPYGEQYF
TRBJ1-1 | TRBV20-1 | CSARVRNTEAFF
TRBJ2-3 | TRBV12-3/TRBV12-4 | CASRRVSADTQYF
TRBJ2-3 | TRBV12-3/TRBV12-4 | CASREGQRDTQYF
TRBJ1-1 | TRBV20-1 | CSARLGAGTEAFF
TRBJ1-5 | TRBV4-1 | CASSQPTGGISNQPQHF
TRBJ2-1 | TRBV9 | CASSFTGGIQENEQFF
TRBJ1-1 | TRBV6-5 | CASSYRVMNTEAFF